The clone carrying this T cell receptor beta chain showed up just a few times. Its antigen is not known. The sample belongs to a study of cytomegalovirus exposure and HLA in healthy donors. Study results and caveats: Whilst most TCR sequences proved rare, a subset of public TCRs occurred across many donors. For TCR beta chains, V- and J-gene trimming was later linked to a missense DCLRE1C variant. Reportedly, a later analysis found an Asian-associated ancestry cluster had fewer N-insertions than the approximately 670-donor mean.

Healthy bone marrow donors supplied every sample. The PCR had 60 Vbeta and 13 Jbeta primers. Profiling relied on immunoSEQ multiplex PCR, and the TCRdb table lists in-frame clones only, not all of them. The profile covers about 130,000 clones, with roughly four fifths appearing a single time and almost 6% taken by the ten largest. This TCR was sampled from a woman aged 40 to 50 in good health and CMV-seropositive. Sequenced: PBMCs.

The CDR3 DNA follows: TGTGCCTGGACCCCCCGAGGGGGATCTGGAAACACCATATATTTT. Translation: CAWTPRGGSGNTIYF. The chain employs TRBV30 and TRBJ1-3; a possible D gene is TRBD1 (6 bases). From germline, CDR1 is GTSNPN and CDR2 SVGIG (reference sequence). The CDR3 length is 15 residues. Between the trimmed V and J ends, which lost 4 bases and 1 base, there was a span of 14 bases.